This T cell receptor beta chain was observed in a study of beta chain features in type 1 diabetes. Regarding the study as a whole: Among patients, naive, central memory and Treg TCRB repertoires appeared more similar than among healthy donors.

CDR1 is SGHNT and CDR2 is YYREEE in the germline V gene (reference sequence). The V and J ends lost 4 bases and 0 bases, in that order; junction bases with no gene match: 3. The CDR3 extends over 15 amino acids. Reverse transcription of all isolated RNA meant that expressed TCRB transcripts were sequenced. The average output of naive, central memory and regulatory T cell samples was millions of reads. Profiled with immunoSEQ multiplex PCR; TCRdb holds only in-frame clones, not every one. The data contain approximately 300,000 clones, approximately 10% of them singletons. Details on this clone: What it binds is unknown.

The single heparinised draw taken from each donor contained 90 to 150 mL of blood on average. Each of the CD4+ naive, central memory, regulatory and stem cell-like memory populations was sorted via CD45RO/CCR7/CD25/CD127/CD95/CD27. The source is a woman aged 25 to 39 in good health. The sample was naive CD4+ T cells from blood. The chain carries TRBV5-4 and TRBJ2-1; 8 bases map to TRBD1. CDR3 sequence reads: CASSVDRGSYNEQFF. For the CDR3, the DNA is TGTGCCAGCAGCGTAGACAGGGGCTCCTACAATGAGCAGTTCTTC.